This T cell receptor (beta chain) was sequenced during a study of tumor-infiltrating lymphocytes in primary liver carcinoma. The CDR3 is 12 residues long. V lost 4 bases to trimming and J lost 7 bases, with 10 bases between them. Germline V gene data show CDR1 as SQVTM and CDR2 as ANQGSEA. cDNA specific to TCR beta was made from 500 ng of total RNA, with a constant-region primer employed for priming. ARM-PCR, slightly modified, supplied the TCR beta libraries through three nested multiplex PCR rounds. The first two PCR rounds used TRBV1-TRBV30 primers with a Cbeta primer, 10 cycles each. TCRdb recomputed calls from the multiplex PCR reads with MiXCR, one row per CDR3 protein. The sample includes 180,000 or so distinct CDR3 sequences, roughly 60% of them seen just once. Germline DNA was extracted alongside blood RNA, which was obtained from unsorted whole blood.

The TCR was taken from a man aged 40-50 years with primary liver carcinoma and hepatitis B virus infection. This chain links TRBV29-1 with TRBJ1-4; D perhaps matches TRBD1 (6 bases). The specimen was peripheral blood. CDR3 DNA: TGCAGCGTTGGGGGGGCGGGTGAAAAACTGTTTTTT. Translating it yields CSVGGAGEKLFF. The whole variable domain, filled in from reference TRBV29-1 and TRBJ1-4, reads SAVISQKPSRDICQRGTSLTIQCQVDSQVTMMFWYRQQPGQSLTLIATANQGSEATYESGFVIDKFPISRPNLTFSTLTVSNMSPEDSSIYLCSVGGAGEKLFFGSGTQLSVL.